This T cell receptor (beta chain) emerged from a study of chemoradiotherapy in HPV16-positive cancers. Generated by immunoSEQ multiplex PCR, the TCRdb table keeps only in-frame clones and is missing some. The repertoire consists of about 35,000 clones, with 92% occurring once and the leading ten covering 3.5% to 4%. With respect to this clone: Its antigen is unidentified.

V lost 6 bases to trimming and J lost 7 bases, with 18 bases between them. The CDR3 is 14 residues long. Germline loops: CDR1 SGHNT, CDR2 YENEEA. Study-level findings and limits: Non-HPV-specific T cells did not expand in tumors during treatment, whereas candidate HPV-specific clones and E7-related motifs did. Only two HPV16-positive patients supplied the functional HPV-specificity definition.

This clonotype originated in a human donor with HPV-associated anogenital cancer. Sequenced here: blood, sampled from a patient who underwent chemoradiotherapy. This rearrangement joins TRBV11-3 to TRBJ1-2, with D maybe TRBD1 (5 bases). CDR3 sequence (DNA): TGTGCCAGCAGTCTCCGGGACGGAATGTTTGGCTACACCTTC. Residues: CASSLRDGMFGYTF.